The 11 T cell receptor beta chains below were found in one sample sequenced in a study of cytomegalovirus exposure and HLA in healthy donors. Primers for the PCR totalled 60 Vbeta and 13 Jbeta. The protocol was immunoSEQ multiplex PCR, while the TCRdb copy is restricted to in-frame clones and leaves out a portion. Of about 180,000 clones in the sample, 70% to 85% were seen once. The material sequenced was PBMCs. Receptor source: a girl aged 2-10 years in good health and CMV-seropositive.

The count of this clone is one. This chain joins TRBV6-4 and TRBJ1-1; unclear D gene. The germline CDR1 and CDR2 sequences are MRHNA and SNTAGT. CDR3 length: 13 amino acids. The V and J ends lost 6 bases and 0 bases respectively, with 8 bases between them. DNA of the CDR3: TGTGCCAGCAGGAGGGATTTGAACACTGAAGCTTTCTTT. Amino acids: CASRRDLNTEAFF.

The J gene is TRBJ1-6, the V gene TRBV6-5; unclear D gene. The CDR3 is made up of 13 amino acids. Trimming took off 5 bases at V and 13 bases at J, with 15 bases between the two ends. Per the germline V gene, CDR1 is MNHEY and CDR2 is SVGAGI. CDR3 DNA sequence: TGTGCCAGCAGTCCCCAGCACGTAGCGCCCCTCCACTTT. It codes for CASSPQHVAPLHF.

V gene TRBV27 combines with J gene TRBJ2-6; unclear D gene. CDR1 MNHEY and CDR2 SMNVEV come from the germline V gene (reference sequence). V was trimmed by 1 base and J by 0 bases, leaving 16 bases between them. The CDR3 runs to 19 residues. The CDR3 region is CASSLYRDTLSSGANVLTF. Written as DNA, the CDR3 is TGTGCCAGCAGTTTATACCGAGACACTTTAAGCTCTGGGGCCAACGTCCTGACTTTC.

This clone was picked up one time. The chain has TRBV14 and TRBJ1-2, with a weak D call TRBD1 (5 bases). In germline, CDR1 is SGHDN, CDR2 FVKESK. The ends were cut back, 0 bases at V and 8 bases at J, with 13 bases in the middle. The CDR3 consists of 14 residues. Here the CDR3 reads CASSQDRGIGGYTF. In nucleotides, the CDR3 is TGTGCCAGCAGCCAAGATCGGGGGATTGGGGGCTACACCTTC.

The chain is built from TRBV29-1 and TRBJ1-1, with D maybe TRBD1 (6 bases). In germline, CDR1 is SQVTM, CDR2 ANQGSEA. This CDR3 spans 13 amino acids. The V end was cut by 6 bases, the J end by 1 base, with 12 bases between. For the CDR3, the DNA is TGCAGCGTCGGGGAACAGGGGAACACTGAAGCTTTCTTT. As protein: CSVGEQGNTEAFF.

V usage is TRBV19 and J usage is TRBJ2-7; 12 bases agree with TRBD2. Germline lookup yields CDR1 LNHDA and CDR2 SQIVND (reference sequence). This CDR3 has 17 amino acids. J was trimmed by 7 bases and V by 6 bases; bases with no gene match: 16. CDR3 sequence: CASSPQLAGGPTREQYF. CDR3 in DNA: TGTGCCAGTAGCCCTCAACTAGCGGGAGGCCCGACGCGGGAGCAGTACTTC. Complete variable domain (other parts from reference TRBV19 and TRBJ2-7): DGGITQSPKYLFRKEGQNVTLSCEQNLNHDAMYWYRQDPGQGLRLIYYSQIVNDFQKGDIAEGYSVSREKKESFPLTVTSAQKNPTAFYLCASSPQLAGGPTREQYFGPGTRLTVT.

The chain has TRBV18 and TRBJ2-7, with D maybe TRBD2 (5 bases). Germline CDR1 is KGHSH and CDR2 is LQKENI. Trimming shortened V by 2 bases and J by 0 bases, and 20 bases separated the two germline ends. The length of the CDR3 is 18 residues. The CDR3 DNA is TGTGCCAGCTCACCAATTTGGTCCTCGGACTTCTCCTCCTACGAGCAGTACTTC. It yields the protein CASSPIWSSDFSSYEQYF.

The J gene is TRBJ1-1, the V gene TRBV7-3; D may be TRBD1 (5 bases). Germline V CDR1 and CDR2: SGHTA, FQGTGA. The CDR3 is made up of 14 amino acids. V lost 5 bases, J lost 6 bases, and 16 bases lay in between. CDR3 nucleotide sequence: TGTGCCAGCAGCGATGGGGCATCTAGTGCTGAAGCTTTCTTT. Translated, it gives CASSDGASSAEAFF.

The chain has TRBV27 and TRBJ1-1, with D perhaps matching TRBD1 (5 bases). CDR1 is MNHEY, CDR2 SMNVEV, per germline (reference sequence). There are 14 residues in the CDR3. Trimming left V 2 bases short and J 1 base short, with 8 bases between. The CDR3 DNA reads TGTGCCAGCAGTTTACAGGGATGGAACACTGAAGCTTTCTTT. Residues: CASSLQGWNTEAFF.

In DNA, the CDR3 is TGCGCCAGCAACAAACAGGGTCTTGGGTCCTACGAGCAGTACTTC. Protein: CASNKQGLGSYEQYF. V and J are TRBV5-1 and TRBJ2-7; D is possibly TRBD1 (6 bases). Deletions cut 6 bases from V and 1 base from J, with 17 bases between. The CDR3 covers 15 residues. In germline, CDR1 is SGHRS, CDR2 YFSETQ.

The gene calls are TRBV9 and TRBJ2-5, with D tentatively TRBD2 (5 bases). CDR3 size: 14 residues. The V gene lost 0 bases and the J gene lost 4 bases, with 10 bases spanning the gap. The germline CDR1 and CDR2 sequences are SGDLS and YYNGEE. CDR3 amino acids: CASSVEPGGETQYF. The CDR3 DNA sequence: TGTGCCAGCAGCGTAGAGCCAGGAGGAGAGACCCAGTACTTC. Filled out from reference TRBV9 and TRBJ2-5, the complete variable domain reads DSGVTQTPKHLITATGQRVTLRCSPRSGDLSVYWYQQSLDQGLQFLIQYYNGEERAKGNILERFSAQQFPDLHSELNLSSLELGDSALYFCASSVEPGGETQYFGPGTRLLVL.